This T cell receptor beta chain was sequenced during a study of T cell responses to AZD1222 COVID-19 vaccine (dated by TCRdb to the early 2020s). About the study as a whole: AZD1222 recipients given second doses at about 4 weeks or at about 12 weeks were pooled, since spike-specific TCR depth and breadth were not found to differ between the two schedules. A total of 230 to 250 trial participants underwent TCR sequencing, of whom 200 to 220 received two doses of AZD1222 and 26 received two doses of the MenACWY control vaccine. Trial participants were enrolled into age subgroups of 18-55, 56-69 and 70-plus years, which contained about 160, 30 and 59 TCR-sequenced participants, respectively. Here is what the overall study found, with its caveats: Nearly half of unique spike-specific TCRs reportedly recognized epitopes outside regions mutated in the B.1.351 and B.1.1.7 variants. CD4 TCRs associated with the vaccine covered the entire spike protein, and the dominant responses were in regions 160-218 and 743-854. Conclusions about previously exposed vaccinees were limited because only six or seven AZD1222 recipients were SARS-CoV-2 seropositive at baseline. Spike-specific TCR breadth and depth rose significantly after two AZD1222 doses compared with day 0 and with MenACWY recipients. In the small 56-69-year group, the increase in depth fell short of significance, most likely because of low power. Most participants were white British and females outnumbered males, and the authors suggested that clonal diversity may have been underestimated. Because no day 14 peak-response samples were available, repertoires were characterized only after the peak T cell response.

The CDR3 regions of human TCRbeta chains were analyzed by immunosequencing. In the source study's methods: TCRs in the repertoires were matched against a reference library of SARS-CoV-2-specific TCRs that had been generated with the MIRA antigen-specificity platform. Breadth meant the fraction of unique TCRs that were SARS-CoV-2-associated, whereas depth meant the fraction of total T cells that were SARS-CoV-2-associated. Each spike-specific TCR was assigned to its reactive spike region and to a CD4 or CD8 class using the MIRA data. Log10-transformed breadth and depth values were compared by one-way ANOVA with Sidak's multiple comparisons tests. TCRdb holds this immuneACCESS table with in-frame rearrangements only. Some clones are missing; in checked studies, unresolved V genes explain under half, and the rest has no known cause. V, J and clone size are those of that table, while D and trimming were read from the DNA. Present in this sample are about 120,000 clones, over 80% of which were seen just once. The leading ten clones occupy 14% of the sample.

From the cysteine up to the phenylalanine, the CDR3 has a length of 14 residues. Only the CDR3 region is kept as DNA, spanning 42 bases read in frame from base 1. CDR1 MNHEY and CDR2 SMNVEV are derived from the germline V gene (reference sequence). A distance of 10 bases separates the germline ends of V and J, which lose 2 bases and 3 bases respectively. Comment on this clone: It lacks a known antigen. Per-base qualities were not stored, and no clone one base away is much larger.

The time point label on this specimen signifies: baseline before first vaccination. Samples from vaccinated people were obtained from the UK trials COV001 and COV002, which included a single-blind randomized controlled phase 2/3 trial of AZD1222 (ChAdOx1 nCoV-19) in healthy adults. Trial participant PBMC samples were collected at day 0 and day 28 after the second dose for TCRbeta chain sequencing. Rearrangement joined TRBV27 to TRBJ2-5; TRBD2 is a possible D gene, resting on 7 matching bases. The clonotype was recovered from an adult in good health. Sequenced material: peripheral blood, taken on day 0 of AZD1222 vaccination. The nucleotide sequence is TGTGCCAGCAGTTTAAGGGGGAGGGAAGAGACCCAGTACTTC. Its product reads: CASSLRGREETQYF.